Listed here are 19 T cell receptor beta chains from one sample, sequenced in a study of OX40 agonist ivuxolimab in advanced cancers. Profiled with immunoSEQ multiplex PCR; TCRdb holds only in-frame clones, not every one. This table has tens of thousands of clones, 75% to 90% appearing once. The source material was CD4+ or CD8+ T cells sorted from blood, sampled in a trial of the OX40 agonist ivuxolimab. These receptors were obtained from an adult with an advanced solid tumor such as melanoma, head and neck, liver or kidney cancer.

The chain recombines TRBV18 with TRBJ2-7; no clear D. The germline V and J ends were trimmed by 3 bases and 0 bases, with 12 bases remaining between them. The CDR3 sequence is 15 residues long. In germline, CDR1 is KGHSH, CDR2 LQKENI. CDR3 nucleotide sequence: TGTGCCAGCTCACCGTCGGTTGAAGCCTCCTACGAGCAGTACTTC. It yields the protein CASSPSVEASYEQYF.

The chain employs TRBV5-1 and TRBJ1-1, with TRBD1 matching 10 bases. V lost 3 bases and J lost 4; bases outside the gene matches: 3. Germline values: CDR1 SGHRS, CDR2 YFSETQ. There are 14 residues in the CDR3. The CDR3 region has the DNA TGCGCCAGCAGCTCGGGACAGGGGAGCACTGAAGCTTTCTTT. It is translated as CASSSGQGSTEAFF. Supplemented by reference TRBV5-1 and TRBJ1-1, the full variable domain reads KAGVTQTPRYLIKTRGQQVTLSCSPISGHRSVSWYQQTPGQGLQFLFEYFSETQRNKGNFPGRFSGRQFSNSRSEMNVSTLELGDSALYLCASSSGQGSTEAFFGQGTRLTVV.

The rearrangement uses TRBV2 and TRBJ2-7, with TRBD2 matching 8 bases. Germline assignment: CDR1 SNHLY and CDR2 FYNNEI. Trimming removed 7 bases from V and 5 bases from J; junction bases left unmatched: 7. The CDR3 sequence is 13 residues long. The CDR3, as DNA: TGTGCCAGCACCGGGGGGGCTTGGGACGAGCAGTACTTC. Translated, it gives CASTGGAWDEQYF.

The chain is built from TRBV7-9 and TRBJ2-3; D is undetermined. This CDR3 has 14 residues. Germline CDR1 SEHNR, CDR2 FQNEAQ (reference sequence). Trimming removed 1 base from V and 6 bases from J, with 11 bases in between. This CDR3 is CASSLDSWVDTQYF. DNA for the CDR3: TGTGCCAGCAGCTTAGACTCTTGGGTCGATACGCAGTATTTT.

V is TRBV19 and J is TRBJ2-1; no clear D. Trimming took off 5 bases at V and 0 bases at J, with 11 bases between the two ends. This CDR3 has 15 residues. Germline V CDR1 and CDR2: LNHDA, SQIVND (reference sequence). CDR3 amino acids: CASSPDIDSYNEQFF. As DNA, the CDR3 is TGTGCCAGTAGTCCAGACATAGACTCCTACAATGAGCAGTTCTTC. The variable domain in full, completed from reference TRBV19 and TRBJ2-1, reads DGGITQSPKYLFRKEGQNVTLSCEQNLNHDAMYWYRQDPGQGLRLIYYSQIVNDFQKGDIAEGYSVSREKKESFPLTVTSAQKNPTAFYLCASSPDIDSYNEQFFGPGTRLTVL.

This clone occurred once. The rearrangement uses TRBV6-5 and TRBJ2-7, with 7 bases identical to TRBD2. CDR1 and CDR2 (germline): MNHEY, SVGAGI. V lost 2 bases to trimming and J lost 0 bases; unmatched junction nucleotides: 4. The CDR3 is 15 residues long. DNA for the CDR3: TGTGCCAGCAGTTACGGGGCGGGGGACTCCTACGAGCAGTACTTC. This translates into CASSYGAGDSYEQYF.

This chain joins TRBV7-9 and TRBJ2-2; D not resolved. V lost 6 bases to trimming and J lost 4 bases, with 9 bases between them. Germline loops: CDR1 SEHNR, CDR2 FQNEAQ (reference sequence). The CDR3 sequence is 13 residues long. The CDR3 loop is CASSTGGTGELFF. In nucleotides, the CDR3 is TGTGCCAGCAGTACCGGCGGCACCGGGGAGCTGTTTTTT.

The V and J genes are TRBV9 and TRBJ1-2; tentative D call: TRBD1 (6 bases). The CDR3 consists of 13 residues. CDR1 SGDLS and CDR2 YYNGEE come from the germline V gene. V was trimmed by 3 bases and J by 6 bases, leaving 12 bases between them. The CDR3 DNA sequence: TGTGCCAGCAGCGCAGGGGCCGGGGATGGCTACACCTTC. Protein sequence: CASSAGAGDGYTF.

This chain links TRBV7-2 with TRBJ2-5, with 7 bases that match TRBD2. The CDR3 is 14 residues long. The V gene's germline CDR1 is SGHTA and CDR2 FQGNSA. J gave up 5 bases and V 5 bases, and 8 bases lay outside the gene matches. CDR3 sequence: CASSLGLGRETQYF. As DNA, the CDR3 is TGTGCCAGCAGCCTAGGACTAGGTCGGGAGACCCAGTACTTC.

This chain joins TRBV7-2 and TRBJ1-5, with D possibly matching TRBD1 (6 bases). The CDR3 consists of 15 residues. Germline V gene sequence: CDR1 SGHTA, CDR2 FQGNSA. Trimming removed 6 bases at V and 9 bases at J, with 21 bases between. The CDR3 coding sequence is TGTGCCAGCAGTCTAGGCCCGACAGGACCAGGGCCCCAGCATTTT. It is translated as CASSLGPTGPGPQHF.

This chain joins TRBV4-3 and TRBJ2-7; possibly TRBD2 for D (6 bases). V lost 4 bases to trimming and J lost 5 bases, with 12 bases between them. Germline-derived CDR1 and CDR2 are LGHNA and YSLEER. The CDR3 runs to 13 residues. The DNA for the CDR3 is TGCGCCAGCAGCCTCGGGGGAAGGAACGAGCAGTACTTC. It translates to CASSLGGRNEQYF.

The chain links TRBV5-1 to TRBJ1-4; the match to TRBD1 covers 9 bases. This CDR3 contains 13 residues. Germline CDR1 is SGHRS and CDR2 is YFSETQ. Germline trimming cut 3 bases from V and 8 bases from J; bases unmatched to any gene: 2. CDR3 in amino acids: CASSWTGEEKLFF. The CDR3 nucleotides are TGCGCCAGCAGCTGGACAGGGGAGGAAAAACTGTTTTTT.

This sequence joins TRBV7-9 and TRBJ2-2; TRBD2 matches at 15 bases. J was trimmed by 2 bases and V by 2 bases; bases with no gene match: 6. This CDR3 spans 19 amino acids. The V gene's germline CDR1 is SEHNR and CDR2 FQNEAQ (reference sequence). CDR3 loop: CASSLMWGLAGGNTGELFF. The CDR3 nucleotides are TGTGCCAGCAGCTTAATGTGGGGACTAGCGGGGGGCAACACCGGGGAGCTGTTTTTT.

The gene calls are TRBV6-5 and TRBJ1-6; weak D call: TRBD1 (5 bases). V lost 9 bases, J lost 3 bases, and 12 bases lay in between. The germline CDR1 and CDR2 sequences are MNHEY and SVGAGI. CDR3 size: 14 residues. CDR3 sequence: CASGGSVYNSPLHF. The CDR3 DNA is TGTGCCAGTGGGGGGTCGGTCTATAATTCACCCCTCCACTTT.

The chain carries TRBV19 and TRBJ1-1, with D possibly being TRBD1 (5 bases). Germline V gene lookup returns CDR1 LNHDA and CDR2 SQIVND (reference sequence). Trimming cost V 1 base and J 5 bases, with 20 bases left between them. This CDR3 is built from 17 residues. The CDR3 is CASSIGWAGLEGTEAFF. The CDR3 nucleotides read TGTGCCAGTAGTATAGGGTGGGCAGGCCTGGAGGGGACTGAAGCTTTCTTT.

The chain joins TRBV4-1 to TRBJ1-5, with D unclear. CDR3 size: 15 residues. From germline, CDR1 is MGHRA and CDR2 YSYEKL. The ends were cut back, 1 base at V and 7 bases at J, with 14 bases in the middle. The CDR3 region has the DNA TGCGCCAGCAGCCAAGTCCTATCGGGCACCCAGCCCCAGCATTTT. It is translated as CASSQVLSGTQPQHF.

The chain uses TRBV6-5 and TRBJ1-3; D not resolved. V lost 8 bases, J lost 0 bases, and 11 bases lay in between. The CDR3 has 14 residues. The germline gives CDR1 MNHEY, CDR2 SVGAGI. The CDR3 is CASLPDFSGNTIYF. The CDR3 nucleotides read TGTGCCAGCCTTCCGGACTTCTCTGGAAACACCATATATTTT.

In its sample, this clone was seen once. As DNA, the CDR3 is TGTGCCACCGACAGGGGAACCCCGAACACTGAAGCTTTCTTT. It specifies CATDRGTPNTEAFF. This chain uses TRBV6-1 with TRBJ1-1; TRBD1 matches 8 bases. The J segment lost 1 base and the V segment lost 10 bases, leaving 8 bases of the junction unmatched. The CDR3 contains 14 residues. Germline CDR1 and CDR2: MNHNS and SASEGT.

The V gene is TRBV30, the J gene TRBJ1-5; D call uncertain. Germline CDR1 is GTSNPN and CDR2 is SVGIG (reference sequence). V lost 0 bases and J 2 bases, leaving 5 bases between the germline ends. The CDR3 sequence is 13 residues long. Here the CDR3 DNA reads TGTGCCTGGAGTGTAGCGGGCAATCAGCCCCAGCATTTT. It codes for CAWSVAGNQPQHF.